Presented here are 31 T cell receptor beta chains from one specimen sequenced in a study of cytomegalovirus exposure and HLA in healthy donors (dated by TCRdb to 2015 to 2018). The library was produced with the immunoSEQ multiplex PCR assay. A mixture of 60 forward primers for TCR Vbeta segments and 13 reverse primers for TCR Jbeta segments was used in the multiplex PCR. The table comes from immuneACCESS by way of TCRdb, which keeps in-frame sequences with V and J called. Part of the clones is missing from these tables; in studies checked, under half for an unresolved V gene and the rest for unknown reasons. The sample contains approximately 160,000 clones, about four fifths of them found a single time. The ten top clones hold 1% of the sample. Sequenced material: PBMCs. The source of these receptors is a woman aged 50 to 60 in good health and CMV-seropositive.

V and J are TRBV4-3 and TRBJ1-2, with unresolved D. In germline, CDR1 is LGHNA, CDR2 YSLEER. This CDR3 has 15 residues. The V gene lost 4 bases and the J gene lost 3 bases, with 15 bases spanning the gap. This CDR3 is CASSLGSGSHYGYTF. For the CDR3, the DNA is TGCGCCAGCAGCCTCGGTTCGGGGTCCCACTATGGCTACACCTTC.

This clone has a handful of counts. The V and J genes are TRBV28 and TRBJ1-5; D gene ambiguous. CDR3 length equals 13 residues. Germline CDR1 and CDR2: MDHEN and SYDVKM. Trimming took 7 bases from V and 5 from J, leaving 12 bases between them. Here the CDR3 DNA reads TGTGCCAGCATGGGCCAGAGATATCAGCCCCAGCATTTT. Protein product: CASMGQRYQPQHF. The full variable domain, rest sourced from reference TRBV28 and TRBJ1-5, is DVKVTQSSRYLVKRTGEKVFLECVQDMDHENMFWYRQDPGLGLRLIYFSYDVKMKEKGDIPEGYSVSREKKERFSLILESASTNQTSMYLCASMGQRYQPQHFGDGTRLSIL.

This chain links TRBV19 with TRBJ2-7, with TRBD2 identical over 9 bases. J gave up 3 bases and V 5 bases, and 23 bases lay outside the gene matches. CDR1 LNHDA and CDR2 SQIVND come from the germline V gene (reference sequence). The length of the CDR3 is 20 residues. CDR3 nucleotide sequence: TGTGCCAGTAGTCAAAGGACAGTTGCCACGACTAGCGGAGTCATCTACGAGCAGTACTTC. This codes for CASSQRTVATTSGVIYEQYF.

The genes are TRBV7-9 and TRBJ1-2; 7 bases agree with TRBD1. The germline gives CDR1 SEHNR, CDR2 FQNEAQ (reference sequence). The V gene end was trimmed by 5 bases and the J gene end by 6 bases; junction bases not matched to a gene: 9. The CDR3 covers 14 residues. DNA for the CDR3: TGTGCCAGCAGCCTCTCGACAGGGTTAGATGGCTACACCTTC. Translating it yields CASSLSTGLDGYTF.

CDR3 bases: TGTGCCAGCAGTTTGACAGAGAACACTGAAGCTTTCTTT. Amino acids: CASSLTENTEAFF. The chain uses TRBV28 and TRBJ1-1, with D possibly TRBD1 on 5 matching bases. CDR1 and CDR2 from the germline V gene are MDHEN and SYDVKM. The CDR3 loop spans 13 amino acids. Trimming removed 3 bases at V and 1 base at J, with 6 bases between.

DNA of the CDR3: TGTGCCAGCTCACCGCTGGGACAGAGCAACACTGAAGCTTTCTTT. Its translation is CASSPLGQSNTEAFF. The rearrangement joins TRBV18 to TRBJ1-1; 7 bases are a match to TRBD1. CDR3 size: 15 residues. Germline V gene lookup returns CDR1 KGHSH and CDR2 LQKENI. The ends lost 3 bases at V and 2 bases at J; junction bases unmatched: 6. Drawing the rest from reference TRBV18 and TRBJ1-1, the complete variable domain is NAGVMQNPRHLVRRRGQEARLRCSPMKGHSHVYWYRQLPEEGLKFMVYLQKENIIDESGMPKERFSAEFPKEGPSILRIQQVVRGDSAAYFCASSPLGQSNTEAFFGQGTRLTVV.

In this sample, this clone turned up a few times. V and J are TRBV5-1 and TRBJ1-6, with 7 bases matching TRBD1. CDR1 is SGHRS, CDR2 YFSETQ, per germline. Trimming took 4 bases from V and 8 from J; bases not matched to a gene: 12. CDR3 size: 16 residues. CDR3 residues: CASSPTGQVLDSPLHF. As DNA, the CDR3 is TGCGCCAGCAGCCCAACTGGACAGGTTCTGGATTCACCCCTCCACTTT.

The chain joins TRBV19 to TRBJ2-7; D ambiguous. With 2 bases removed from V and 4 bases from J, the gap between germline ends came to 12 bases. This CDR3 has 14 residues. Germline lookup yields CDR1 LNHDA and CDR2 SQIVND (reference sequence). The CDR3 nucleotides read TGTGCCAGTAGTATACCTCACGCGTCTTACGAGCAGTACTTC. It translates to CASSIPHASYEQYF.

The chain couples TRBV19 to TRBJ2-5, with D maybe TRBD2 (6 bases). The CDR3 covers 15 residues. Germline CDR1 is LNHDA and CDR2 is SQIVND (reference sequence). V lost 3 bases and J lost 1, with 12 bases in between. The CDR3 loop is CASSMWAGTQETQYF. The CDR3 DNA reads TGTGCCAGTAGTATGTGGGCGGGAACCCAAGAGACCCAGTACTTC. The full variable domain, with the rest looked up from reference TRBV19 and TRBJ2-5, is DGGITQSPKYLFRKEGQNVTLSCEQNLNHDAMYWYRQDPGQGLRLIYYSQIVNDFQKGDIAEGYSVSREKKESFPLTVTSAQKNPTAFYLCASSMWAGTQETQYFGPGTRLLVL.

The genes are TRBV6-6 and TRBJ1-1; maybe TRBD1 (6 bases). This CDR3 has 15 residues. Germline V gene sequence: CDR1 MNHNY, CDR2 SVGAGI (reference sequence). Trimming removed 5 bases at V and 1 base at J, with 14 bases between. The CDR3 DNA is TGTGCCAGCAGTCACCCACTGACAGGGAACACTGAAGCTTTCTTT. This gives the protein CASSHPLTGNTEAFF.

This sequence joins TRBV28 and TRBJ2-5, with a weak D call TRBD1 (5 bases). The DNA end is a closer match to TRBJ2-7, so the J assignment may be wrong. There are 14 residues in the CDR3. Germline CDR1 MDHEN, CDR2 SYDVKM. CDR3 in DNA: TGTGCCAGCAGCCGGCAGGGCTGGAACTACGAGCAGTACTTC. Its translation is CASSRQGWNYEQYF.

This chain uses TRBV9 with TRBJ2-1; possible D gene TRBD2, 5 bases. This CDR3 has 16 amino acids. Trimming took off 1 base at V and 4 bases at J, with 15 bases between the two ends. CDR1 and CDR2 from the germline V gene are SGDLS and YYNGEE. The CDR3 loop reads CASSVLPELGYNEQFF. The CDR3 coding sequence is TGTGCCAGCAGCGTACTCCCTGAACTAGGATACAATGAGCAGTTCTTC.

The chain's CDR3 is CASSSESGSPLHF. CDR3 bases: TGTGCCAGCAGCTCCGAGTCAGGTTCACCCCTCCACTTT. This chain uses TRBV2 with TRBJ1-6; unclear D gene. The CDR3 contains 13 residues. Germline-derived CDR1 and CDR2 are SNHLY and FYNNEI. With 6 bases removed from V and 9 bases from J, the gap between germline ends came to 12 bases.

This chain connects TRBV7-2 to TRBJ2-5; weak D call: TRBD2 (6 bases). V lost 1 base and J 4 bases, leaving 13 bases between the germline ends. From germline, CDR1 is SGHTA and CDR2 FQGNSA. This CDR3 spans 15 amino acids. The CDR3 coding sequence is TGTGCCAGCAGCTTAGGACTAGGGGTAATAGAGACCCAGTACTTC. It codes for CASSLGLGVIETQYF.

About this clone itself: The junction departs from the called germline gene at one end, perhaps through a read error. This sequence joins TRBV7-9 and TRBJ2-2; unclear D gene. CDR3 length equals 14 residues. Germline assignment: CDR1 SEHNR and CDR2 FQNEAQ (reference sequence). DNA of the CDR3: TGTTCCAGCAGCTTAACAGCTAACACCGGGGAGCTGTTTTTT. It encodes CSSSLTANTGELFF.

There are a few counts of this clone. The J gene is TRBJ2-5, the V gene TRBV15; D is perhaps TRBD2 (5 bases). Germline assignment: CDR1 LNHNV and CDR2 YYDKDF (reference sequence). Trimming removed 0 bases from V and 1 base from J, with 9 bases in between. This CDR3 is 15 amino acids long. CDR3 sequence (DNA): TGTGCCACCAGCAGAGATATGCTAGCCCAAGAGACCCAGTACTTC. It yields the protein CATSRDMLAQETQYF.

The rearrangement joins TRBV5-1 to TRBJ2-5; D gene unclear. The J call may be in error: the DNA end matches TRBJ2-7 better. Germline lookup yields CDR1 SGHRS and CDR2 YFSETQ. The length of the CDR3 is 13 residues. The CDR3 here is CASSLDRSYEQYF. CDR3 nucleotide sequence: TGCGCCAGCAGCTTGGATCGATCCTACGAGCAGTACTTC.

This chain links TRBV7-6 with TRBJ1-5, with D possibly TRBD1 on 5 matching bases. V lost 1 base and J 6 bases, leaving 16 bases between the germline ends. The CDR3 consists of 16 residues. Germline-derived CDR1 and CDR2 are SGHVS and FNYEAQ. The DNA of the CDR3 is TGTGCCAGCAGCTTAGGGGGCGGTACCATGGGTCAGCCCCAGCATTTT. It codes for CASSLGGGTMGQPQHF.

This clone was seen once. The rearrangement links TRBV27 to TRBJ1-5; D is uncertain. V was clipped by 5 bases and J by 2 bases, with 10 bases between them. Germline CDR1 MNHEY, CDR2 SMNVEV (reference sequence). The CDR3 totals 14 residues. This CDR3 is CASSPWGGNQPQHF. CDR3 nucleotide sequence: TGTGCCAGCAGTCCTTGGGGAGGCAATCAGCCCCAGCATTTT.

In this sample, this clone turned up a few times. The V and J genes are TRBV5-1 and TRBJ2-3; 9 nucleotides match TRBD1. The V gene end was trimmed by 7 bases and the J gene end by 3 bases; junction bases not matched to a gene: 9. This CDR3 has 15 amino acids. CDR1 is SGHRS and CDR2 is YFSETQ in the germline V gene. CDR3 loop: CASSGQGRGTDTQYF. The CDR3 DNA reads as TGCGCCAGCTCCGGACAGGGGCGGGGGACAGATACGCAGTATTTT.

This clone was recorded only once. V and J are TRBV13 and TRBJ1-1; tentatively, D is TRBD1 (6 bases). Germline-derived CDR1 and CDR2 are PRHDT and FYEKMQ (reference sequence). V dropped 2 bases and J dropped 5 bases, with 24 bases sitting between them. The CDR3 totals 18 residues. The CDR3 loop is CASSLLGTPTPGITEAFF. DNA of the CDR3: TGTGCCAGCAGCTTATTAGGGACACCAACCCCGGGGATTACTGAAGCTTTCTTT.

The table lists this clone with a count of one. The CDR3 sequence: CASSEFRGSTEAFF. The CDR3 region has the DNA TGTGCCAGCAGTGAGTTTCGGGGGAGCACTGAAGCTTTCTTT. This chain uses TRBV6-4 with TRBJ1-1, with D perhaps matching TRBD1 (5 bases). The ends were cut back, 3 bases at V and 4 bases at J, with 12 bases in the middle. Germline V gives CDR1 MRHNA, CDR2 SNTAGT. This CDR3 region has 14 residues.

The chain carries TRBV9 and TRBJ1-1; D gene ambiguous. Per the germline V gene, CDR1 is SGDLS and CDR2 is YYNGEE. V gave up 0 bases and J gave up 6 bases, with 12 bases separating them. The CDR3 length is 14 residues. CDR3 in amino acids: CASSVAVTPSEAFF. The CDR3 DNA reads TGTGCCAGCAGCGTAGCAGTCACACCTTCTGAAGCTTTCTTT.

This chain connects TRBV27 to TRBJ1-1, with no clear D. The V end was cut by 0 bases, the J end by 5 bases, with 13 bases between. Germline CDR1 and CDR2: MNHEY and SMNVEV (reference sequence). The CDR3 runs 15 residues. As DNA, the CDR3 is TGTGCCAGCAGTTTATCTCCGTCGGGAATAACTGAAGCTTTCTTT. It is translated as CASSLSPSGITEAFF.

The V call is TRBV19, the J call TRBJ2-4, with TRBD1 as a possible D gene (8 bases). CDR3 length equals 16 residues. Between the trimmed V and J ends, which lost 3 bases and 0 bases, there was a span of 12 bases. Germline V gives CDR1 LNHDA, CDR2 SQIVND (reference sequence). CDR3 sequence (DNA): TGTGCCAGTAGTATCACAGGGGGGGTAGCCAAAAACATTCAGTACTTC. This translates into CASSITGGVAKNIQYF.

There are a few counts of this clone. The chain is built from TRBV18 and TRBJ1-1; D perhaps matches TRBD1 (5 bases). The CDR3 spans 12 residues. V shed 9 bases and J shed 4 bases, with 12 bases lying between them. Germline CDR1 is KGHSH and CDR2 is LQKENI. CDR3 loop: CASSLQGTEAFF. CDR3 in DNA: TGTGCCAGTTCTCTTCAGGGCACTGAAGCTTTCTTT.

The CDR3 DNA reads TGTGCCAGCAGTTACGCTAGAGCAAGCTCCTACGAGCAGTACTTC. This codes for CASSYARASSYEQYF. This chain joins TRBV6-6 and TRBJ2-7, with D unresolved. V lost 2 bases and J 0 bases, leaving 11 bases between the germline ends. In germline, CDR1 is MNHNY, CDR2 SVGAGI (reference sequence). The CDR3 length is 15 residues.

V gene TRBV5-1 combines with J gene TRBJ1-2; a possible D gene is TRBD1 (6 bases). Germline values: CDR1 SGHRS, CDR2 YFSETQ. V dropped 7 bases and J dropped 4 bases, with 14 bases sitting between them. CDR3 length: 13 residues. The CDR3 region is CASHFGQFYGYTF. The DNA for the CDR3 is TGCGCCAGCCATTTTGGACAGTTCTATGGCTACACCTTC. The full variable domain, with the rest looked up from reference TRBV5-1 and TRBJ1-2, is KAGVTQTPRYLIKTRGQQVTLSCSPISGHRSVSWYQQTPGQGLQFLFEYFSETQRNKGNFPGRFSGRQFSNSRSEMNVSTLELGDSALYLCASHFGQFYGYTFGSGTRLTVV.

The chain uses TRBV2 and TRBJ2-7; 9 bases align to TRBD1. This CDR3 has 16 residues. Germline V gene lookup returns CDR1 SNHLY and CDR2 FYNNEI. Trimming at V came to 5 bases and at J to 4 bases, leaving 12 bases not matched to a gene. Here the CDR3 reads CASSYPIGDREYEQYF. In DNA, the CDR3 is TGTGCCAGCAGTTACCCAATAGGGGACAGGGAATACGAGCAGTACTTC.

DNA for the CDR3: TGTGCCAGCAGTTTGCTCCAGGGCGACAAGCATTTT. Translation gives CASSLLQGDKHF. The chain has TRBV28 and TRBJ1-5, with a possible D match to TRBD1 (5 bases). Germline lookup yields CDR1 MDHEN and CDR2 SYDVKM. The CDR3 covers 12 residues. V dropped 3 bases and J dropped 14 bases, with 14 bases sitting between them.

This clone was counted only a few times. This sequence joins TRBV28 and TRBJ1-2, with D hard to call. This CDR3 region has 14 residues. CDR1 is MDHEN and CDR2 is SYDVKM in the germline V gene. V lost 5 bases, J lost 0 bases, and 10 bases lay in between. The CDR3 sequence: CASSPLEPNYGYTF. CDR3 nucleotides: TGTGCCAGCAGTCCCCTGGAGCCTAACTATGGCTACACCTTC.